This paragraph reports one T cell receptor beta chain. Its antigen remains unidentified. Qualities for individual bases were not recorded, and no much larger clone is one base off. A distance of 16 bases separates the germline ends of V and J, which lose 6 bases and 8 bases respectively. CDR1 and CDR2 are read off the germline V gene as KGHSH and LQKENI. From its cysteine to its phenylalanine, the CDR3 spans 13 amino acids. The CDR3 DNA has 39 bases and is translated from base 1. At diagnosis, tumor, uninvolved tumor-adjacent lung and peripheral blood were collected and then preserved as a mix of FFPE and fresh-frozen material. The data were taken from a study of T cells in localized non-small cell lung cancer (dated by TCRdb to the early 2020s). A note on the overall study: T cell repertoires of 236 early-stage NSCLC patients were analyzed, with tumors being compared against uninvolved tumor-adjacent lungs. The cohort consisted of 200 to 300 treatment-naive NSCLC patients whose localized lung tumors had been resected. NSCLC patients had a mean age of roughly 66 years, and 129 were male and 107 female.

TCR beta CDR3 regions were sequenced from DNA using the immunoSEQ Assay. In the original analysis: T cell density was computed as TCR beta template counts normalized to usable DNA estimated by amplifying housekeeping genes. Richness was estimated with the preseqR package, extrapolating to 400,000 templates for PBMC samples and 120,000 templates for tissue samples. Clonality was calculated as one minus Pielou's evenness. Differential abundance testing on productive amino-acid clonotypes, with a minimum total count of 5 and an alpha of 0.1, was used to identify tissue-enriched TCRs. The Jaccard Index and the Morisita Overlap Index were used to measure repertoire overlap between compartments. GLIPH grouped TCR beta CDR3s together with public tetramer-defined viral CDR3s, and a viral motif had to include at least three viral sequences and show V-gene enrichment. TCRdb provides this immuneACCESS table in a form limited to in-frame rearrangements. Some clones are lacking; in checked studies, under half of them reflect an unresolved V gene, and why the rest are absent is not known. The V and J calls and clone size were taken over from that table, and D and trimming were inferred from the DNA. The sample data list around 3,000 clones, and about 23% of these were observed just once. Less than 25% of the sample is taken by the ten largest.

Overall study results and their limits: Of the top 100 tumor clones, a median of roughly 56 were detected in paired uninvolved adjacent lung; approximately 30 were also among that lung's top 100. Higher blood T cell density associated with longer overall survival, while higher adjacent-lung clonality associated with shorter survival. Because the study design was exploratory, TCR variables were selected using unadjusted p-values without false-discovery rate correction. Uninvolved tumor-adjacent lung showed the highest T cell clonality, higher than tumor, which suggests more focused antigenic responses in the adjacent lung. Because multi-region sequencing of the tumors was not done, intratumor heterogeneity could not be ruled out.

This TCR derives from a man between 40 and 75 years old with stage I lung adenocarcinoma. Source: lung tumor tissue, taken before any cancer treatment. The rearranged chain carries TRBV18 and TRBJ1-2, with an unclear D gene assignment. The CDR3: CASSPDKLQGYTF. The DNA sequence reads TGTGCCAGCTCGCCCGACAAATTGCAAGGCTACACCTTC.